This T cell receptor beta chain was retrieved from a study of cytomegalovirus exposure and HLA in healthy donors. Whole-study results and caveats: Highly shared sequence variants in one cluster were likely a sequencing artifact. Overall, about 160 TCR beta chains were annotated as cytomegalovirus-associated.

Worth noting for this clone: Its antigen is still unknown.

PCR was performed using 60 Vbeta and 13 Jbeta primers. Method: immunoSEQ multiplex PCR; TCRdb's copy keeps in-frame clones and lacks some. The data hold 200,000 to 250,000 clones, with roughly 80% observed a single time. The CDR3 runs to 15 residues. V gave up 5 bases and J gave up 2 bases; unmatched junction bases: 6. Germline CDR1 and CDR2: MDHEN and SYDVKM. The chain uses TRBV28 and TRBJ2-1, with 7 bases that match TRBD2. Specimen: PBMCs. The source of this sequence is a man younger than 45 in good health and CMV-seronegative. In nucleotides, the CDR3 is TGTGCCAGCAGTAGGACTAGAGGAGCCTACAATGAGCAGTTCTTC. It translates to CASSRTRGAYNEQFF. Full variable domain (remainder filled in from reference TRBV28 and TRBJ2-1): DVKVTQSSRYLVKRTGEKVFLECVQDMDHENMFWYRQDPGLGLRLIYFSYDVKMKEKGDIPEGYSVSREKKERFSLILESASTNQTSMYLCASSRTRGAYNEQFFGPGTRLTVL.